Listed below are T cell receptor beta chains from one sample, sequenced in a study of T cell responses to AZD1222 COVID-19 vaccine. Libraries were prepared by immunoSEQ multiplex PCR; TCRdb keeps only in-frame clonotypes and omits some of them. Of tens of thousands of clones listed, around 80% were seen once; the top ten hold about 3.9%. The sequences come from peripheral blood, collected on day 0 of AZD1222 vaccination. Every receptor here comes from an adult in good health. Each CDR3 is given with its conserved first and last residue. The D gene is left open where the match is weak. Size is omitted from some rows. Given values are once, few, many or a class for expanded clones.

clone_size | j_call | d_call | v_call | cdr3_nt | cdr3_aa
few | TRBJ1-2 | TRBD1 | TRBV18 | TGTGCCAGCTCACCAAGTCGGGACAGAGACGGCTACACCTTC | CASSPSRDRDGYTF
. | TRBJ2-7 | . | TRBV11-3 | TGTGCCAGCAGCCCAGAGGCTGCGACCTACGAGCAGTACTTC | CASSPEAATYEQYF
. | TRBJ1-5 | . | TRBV2 | TGTGCCAGCAGTGACGAAGGCTCCGGACAGCCCCAGCATTTT | CASSDEGSGQPQHF
. | TRBJ1-4 | . | TRBV19 | TGTGCCAGTAGTATAGATCTCGGGATACTACCCGAAAAACTGTTTTTT | CASSIDLGILPEKLFF
few | TRBJ2-5 | . | TRBV28 | TGTGCCAGCAGTTTAATGCACCTGGAGACCCAGTACTTC | CASSLMHLETQYF
. | TRBJ1-4 | . | TRBV5-6 | TGTGCCAGCAGCTTGGACCCGGGACGGGCTTCGGGAAAACTGTTTTTT | CASSLDPGRASGKLFF
. | TRBJ2-1 | . | TRBV19 | TGTGCCAGTAGAAATTCTCGGGGCCCCGAATCAAATGAGCAGTTCTTC | CASRNSRGPESNEQFF
. | TRBJ2-3 | . | TRBV11-3 | TGTGCCAGCAGCCCGAGAGGAACAGATACGCAGTATTTT | CASSPRGTDTQYF
once | TRBJ1-3 | . | TRBV19 | TGTGCCAGAAAGAGTGGGGTTTACTCTGGAAACACCATATATTTT | CARKSGVYSGNTIYF
. | TRBJ2-3 | TRBD2 | TRBV9 | TGTGCCAGCAGCACCCAATTAGGGACTAGCGGGGCAACAGATACGCAGTATTTT | CASSTQLGTSGATDTQYF
once | TRBJ1-2 | . | TRBV21-1 | TGTGCCAGCAGCTTCCGACAGGGGGCGCCCGGCTACACCTTC | CASSFRQGAPGYTF
. | TRBJ1-1 | . | TRBV11-3 | TGTGCCAGCAGCTACAGCTCAAACACTGAAGCTTTCTTT | CASSYSSNTEAFF
. | TRBJ1-1 | . | TRBV11-3 | TGTGCCAGCAGCTTAGATCAGGCGTTAATCAATGAAGCTTTCTTT | CASSLDQALINEAFF
. | TRBJ1-5 | . | TRBV19 | TGTGCCAGTAGTATGGGCTGGGGGCTAGTAAGTCAGCCCCAGCATTTT | CASSMGWGLVSQPQHF
. | TRBJ2-5 | TRBD2 | TRBV7-2 | TGTGCCAGCAGCTTTAGCGGGGGCCAAGAGACCCAGTACTTC | CASSFSGGQETQYF
. | TRBJ1-2 | . | TRBV11-2 | TGTGCCAGCAGCTCCCACCGGGGGGGTAACTATGGCTACACCTTC | CASSSHRGGNYGYTF